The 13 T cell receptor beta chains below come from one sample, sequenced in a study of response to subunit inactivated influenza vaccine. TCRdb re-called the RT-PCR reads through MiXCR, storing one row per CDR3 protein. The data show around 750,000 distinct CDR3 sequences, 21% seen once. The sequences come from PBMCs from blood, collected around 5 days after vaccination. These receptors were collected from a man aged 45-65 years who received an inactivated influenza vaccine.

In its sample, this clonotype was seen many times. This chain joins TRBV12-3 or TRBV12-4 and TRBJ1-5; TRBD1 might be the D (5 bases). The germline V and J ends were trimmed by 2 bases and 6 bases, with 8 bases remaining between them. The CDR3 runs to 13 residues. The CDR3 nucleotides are TGTGCCAGCAGTTTAATCGGGGGTCAGCCCCAGCATTTT. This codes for CASSLIGGQPQHF.

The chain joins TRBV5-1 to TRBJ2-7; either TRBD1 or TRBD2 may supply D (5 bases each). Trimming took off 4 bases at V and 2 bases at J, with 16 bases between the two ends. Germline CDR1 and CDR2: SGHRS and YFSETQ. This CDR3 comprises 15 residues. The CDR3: CASSRYRDATYEQYF. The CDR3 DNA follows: TGCGCCAGCAGCAGATACCGGGACGCGACCTACGAGCAGTACTTC.

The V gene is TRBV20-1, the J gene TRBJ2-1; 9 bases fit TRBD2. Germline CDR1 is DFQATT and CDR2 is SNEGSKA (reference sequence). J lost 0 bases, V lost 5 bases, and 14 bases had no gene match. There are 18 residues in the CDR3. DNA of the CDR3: TGCAGTGCTCGAATCTATCTAGCGGGACACATCTCCTACAATGAGCAGTTCTTC. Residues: CSARIYLAGHISYNEQFF.

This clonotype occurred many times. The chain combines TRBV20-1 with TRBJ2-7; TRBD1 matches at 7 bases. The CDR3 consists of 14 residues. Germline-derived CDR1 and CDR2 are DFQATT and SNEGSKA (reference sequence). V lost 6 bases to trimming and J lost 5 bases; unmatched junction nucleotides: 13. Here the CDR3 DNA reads TGCAGTGCGAAAGAGACAGGGATAGCCCACGAGCAGTACTTC. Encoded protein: CSAKETGIAHEQYF.

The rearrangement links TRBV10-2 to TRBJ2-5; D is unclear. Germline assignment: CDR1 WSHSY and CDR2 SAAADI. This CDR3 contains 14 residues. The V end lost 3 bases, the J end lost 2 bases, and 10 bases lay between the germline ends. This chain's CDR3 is CASSDQVQQETQYF. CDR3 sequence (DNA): TGCGCCAGCAGTGATCAGGTCCAGCAAGAGACCCAGTACTTC.

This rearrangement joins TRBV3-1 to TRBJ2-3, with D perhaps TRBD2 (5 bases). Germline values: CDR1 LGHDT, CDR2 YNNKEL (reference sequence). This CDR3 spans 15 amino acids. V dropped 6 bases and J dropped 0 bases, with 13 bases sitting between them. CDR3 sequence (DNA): TGTGCCAGCAGTGGAGGACCACAAAGCACAGATACGCAGTATTTT. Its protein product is CASSGGPQSTDTQYF.

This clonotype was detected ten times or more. CDR3 loop: CSARDPSGSYNEQFF. CDR3 DNA: TGCAGTGCTAGAGATCCTAGCGGATCCTACAATGAGCAGTTCTTC. V and J are TRBV20-1 and TRBJ2-1; TRBD2 aligns across 7 bases. The J segment lost 1 base and the V segment lost 0 bases, leaving 3 bases of the junction unmatched. The CDR3 loop spans 15 amino acids. Germline CDR1 is DFQATT and CDR2 is SNEGSKA (reference sequence).

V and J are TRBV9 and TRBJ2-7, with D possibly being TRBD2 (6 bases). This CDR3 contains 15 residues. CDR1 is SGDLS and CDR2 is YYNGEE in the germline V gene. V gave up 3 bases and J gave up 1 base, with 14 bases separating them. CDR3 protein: CASSEGLSPSYEQYF. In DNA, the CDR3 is TGTGCCAGCAGCGAGGGACTGAGCCCTTCCTACGAGCAGTACTTC.

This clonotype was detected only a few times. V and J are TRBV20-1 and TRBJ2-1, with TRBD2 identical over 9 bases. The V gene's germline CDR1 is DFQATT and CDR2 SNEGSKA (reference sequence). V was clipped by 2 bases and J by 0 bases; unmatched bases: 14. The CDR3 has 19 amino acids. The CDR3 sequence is CSARPHSGSPTNSYNEQFF. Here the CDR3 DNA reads TGCAGTGCTAGACCCCATAGCGGGAGCCCCACCAACTCCTACAATGAGCAGTTCTTC.

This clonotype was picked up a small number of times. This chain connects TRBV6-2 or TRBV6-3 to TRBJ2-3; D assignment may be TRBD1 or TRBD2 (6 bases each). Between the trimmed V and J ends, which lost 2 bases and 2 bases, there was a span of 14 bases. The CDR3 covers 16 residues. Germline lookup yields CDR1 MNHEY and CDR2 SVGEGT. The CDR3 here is CASSYASGAYTDTQYF. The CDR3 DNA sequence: TGTGCCAGCAGTTACGCCTCGGGGGCTTACACAGATACGCAGTATTTT.

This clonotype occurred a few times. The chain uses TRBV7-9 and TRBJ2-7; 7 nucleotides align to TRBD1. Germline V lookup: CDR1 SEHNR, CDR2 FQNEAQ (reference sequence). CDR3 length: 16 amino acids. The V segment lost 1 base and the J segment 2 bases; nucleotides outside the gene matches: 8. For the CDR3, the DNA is TGTGCCAGCAGCTTAGGGGGTGGGACAGCCGCCTACGAGCAGTACTTC. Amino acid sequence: CASSLGGGTAAYEQYF.

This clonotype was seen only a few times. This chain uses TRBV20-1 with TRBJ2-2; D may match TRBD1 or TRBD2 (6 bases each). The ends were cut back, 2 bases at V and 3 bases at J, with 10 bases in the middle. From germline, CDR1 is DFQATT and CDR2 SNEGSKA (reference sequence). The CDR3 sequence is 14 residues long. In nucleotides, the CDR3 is TGCAGTGCTAGACCGGGGGCGTACACCGGGGAGCTGTTTTTT. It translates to CSARPGAYTGELFF.

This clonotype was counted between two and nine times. The CDR3 sequence: CSAKTVENEKLFF. CDR3 nucleotides: TGCAGTGCTAAGACGGTAGAGAATGAAAAACTGTTTTTT. The chain is built from TRBV20-1 and TRBJ1-4; D remains unclear. Per germline, CDR1 DFQATT and CDR2 SNEGSKA (reference sequence). The CDR3 is 13 residues long. The V and J ends lost 4 bases and 5 bases respectively, with 11 bases between them.